The rows below give T cell receptor beta chains drawn from one sample of a study of blood T cell repertoires in COVID-19. Only in-frame clones appear in the TCRdb table, and some are missing; sequencing was by immunoSEQ multiplex PCR. Of about 130,000 clones listed, 80% to 90% are singletons. The sample comprised peripheral blood. These receptor sequences come from a man aged 45 to 65 with active or convalescent COVID-19. CDR3s include the opening cysteine and the closing phenylalanine or tryptophan. The D gene is left open where the match is weak. Rows give clone size only sometimes, using once, few, many, or a class for an expanded clone.

>.|.|TRBJ2-3|TRBV4-1
TGCGCCAGCAGCCAAGACCGCGCAGGGGCCCCCACAGATACGCAGTATTTT
CASSQDRAGAPTDTQYF
>.|.|TRBJ2-1|TRBV2
TGTGCCAGCAGTGGTTCAGCGGGCCCCGGTTGGGAGCAGTTCTTC
CASSGSAGPGWEQFF
>.|.|TRBJ1-2|TRBV10-1
TGCGCCAGCGGCGAGGGACATTTAAACTATGGCTACACCTTC
CASGEGHLNYGYTF
>.|.|TRBJ1-2|TRBV10-3
TGTGCCATCAGTGGAGAAGGCTACACCTTC
CAISGEGYTF
>.|TRBD1|TRBJ1-3|TRBV3-1/TRBV3-2
TGTGCCAGCAGCCGATCGGACAGGGCTGGAAACACCATATATTTT
CASSRSDRAGNTIYF
>once|TRBD2|TRBJ2-7|TRBV3-1/TRBV3-2
TGTGCCAGCAGCCAAATAACTAGCGGGGCAACCTACGAGCAGTACTTC
CASSQITSGATYEQYF
>.|TRBD2|TRBJ2-5|TRBV5-1
TGCGCCAGCAGCACGACTAGCGGGATACATCAAGAGACCCAGTACTTC
CASSTTSGIHQETQYF
>.|TRBD1|TRBJ2-3|TRBV19
TGTGCCAGTAGGCCGGGACAGGGCACAGATACGCAGTATTTT
CASRPGQGTDTQYF
>.|.|TRBJ2-3|TRBV5-4
TGTGCCAGCAGCTCCCCGGACAGCTCCACAGATACGCAGTATTTT
CASSSPDSSTDTQYF
>.|TRBD2|TRBJ2-1|TRBV15
TGTGCCACCAGCAGGGGACTAGCGGGAAACAATGAGCAGTTCTTC
CATSRGLAGNNEQFF
>.|.|TRBJ1-6|TRBV2
TGTGCCAGCAGCTACTCCGGCTCCTATAATTCACCCCTCCACTTT
CASSYSGSYNSPLHF
>.|TRBD1|TRBJ1-1|TRBV9
TGTGCCAGCAGCGATACAGGGGAGGAAGCTTTCTTT
CASSDTGEEAFF
>.|.|TRBJ2-1|TRBV12-5
TGTGCTAGTGGTTTGTTAGAGGGAGTTTGGGCTGAGCAGTTCTTC
CASGLLEGVWAEQFF
>.|TRBD2|TRBJ2-3|TRBV3-1/TRBV3-2
TGTGCCAGCAGCCCTCTAGCGGGGGGAGACTTGGGACAGTATTTT
CASSPLAGGDLGQYF
>.|TRBD2|TRBJ2-1|TRBV4-1
TGCGCCAGCAGCCAAGGAGGGGGGACTAGCGGGTACAGCTCCTACAATGAGCAGTTCTTC
CASSQGGGTSGYSSYNEQFF
>.|TRBD2|TRBJ2-1|TRBV28
TGTGCCAGCAGTTTACCGGGAGGGCCCCACAATGAGCAGTTCTTC
CASSLPGGPHNEQFF
>.|.|TRBJ1-6|TRBV27
TGTGCCAGCAGTTTTCCCACAGTTAATTCACCCCTCCACTTT
CASSFPTVNSPLHF
>.|.|TRBJ2-7|TRBV3-1/TRBV3-2
TGTGCCAGCAGCCAACAGTCACACGGGACCTACGAGCAGTACTTC
CASSQQSHGTYEQYF
>.|.|TRBJ1-1|TRBV29-1
TGCACCGTCGGAGGGCCGAGCGAAGCTTTCTTT
CTVGGPSEAFF
>.|TRBD2|TRBJ2-7|TRBV5-1
TGCGCCAGCAGCTCTCAAACTAGCGGGGGGGCGGACGAGCAGTACTTC
CASSSQTSGGADEQYF
>.|.|TRBJ1-6|TRBV15
TGTGCCACCAGCAGAGATCAGGTTTATAATTCACCCCTCCACTTT
CATSRDQVYNSPLHF
>.|TRBD1|TRBJ2-1|TRBV5-1
TGCGCCAGCAGCTTGGTAGGGACAGGGGCCTACAATGAGCAGTTCTTC
CASSLVGTGAYNEQFF
>.|TRBD2|TRBJ2-1|TRBV15
TGTGCCACTCTAGCGGGCGGTTACAATGAGCAGTTCTTC
CATLAGGYNEQFF
>.|.|TRBJ2-2|TRBV7-8
TGTGCCAGCAGCTCCACACACACCGGGGAGCTGTTTTTT
CASSSTHTGELFF
>.|TRBD1|TRBJ2-7|TRBV19
TGTGCCACGGCGGACAGGGGCTACGAGCAGTACTTC
CATADRGYEQYF
>.|.|TRBJ2-7|TRBV18
TGTGCCAGCTCAGATCACAGGGAAAGGGGCTACGAGCAGTACTTC
CASSDHRERGYEQYF
>.|.|TRBJ2-4|TRBV3-1/TRBV3-2
TGTGCCAGCAGCCAAGACCGTAACATTCAGTACTTC
CASSQDRNIQYF
>.|TRBD2|TRBJ2-2|TRBV19
TGTGCCAGTAGTATGTGGGCAGCCCGGACTAGCGGGAGGGCCTGGTTGACCGGGGAGCTGTTTTTT
CASSMWAARTSGRAWLTGELFF
>.|.|TRBJ2-5|TRBV6-5
TGTGCCAGCACAGGGCAGGCAGGGCAAGAGACCCAGTACTTC
CASTGQAGQETQYF
>.|.|TRBJ1-6|TRBV19
TGTGCCAGTAGTATATTGTCCTGGGGCATTAATTCACCCCTCCACTTT
CASSILSWGINSPLHF